A single sample gave rise to the 9 T cell receptor beta chains below, sequenced in a study of blood T cell repertoires in COVID-19. Data came from immunoSEQ multiplex PCR; TCRdb stores just in-frame clones and leaves some out. In the table there are 150,000 to 200,000 clones, roughly nine tenths of which are singletons. Sequenced sample: PBMCs or T cells enriched from blood (not recorded which). These receptors all stem from a woman in her thirties or forties with acute COVID-19.

This chain links TRBV28 with TRBJ1-6; tentatively, D is TRBD1 (5 bases). The germline V gene encodes CDR1 MDHEN and CDR2 SYDVKM. This CDR3 spans 13 amino acids. V lost 5 bases and J lost 7, with 9 bases in between. DNA for the CDR3: TGTGCCAGCAGTCCCGCAGGGAATTCACCCCTCCACTTT. Protein product: CASSPAGNSPLHF.

This chain joins TRBV4-2 and TRBJ1-5, with no clear D. Trimming left V 0 bases short and J 6 bases short, with 6 bases between. The CDR3 spans 13 residues. Per germline, CDR1 LGHNA and CDR2 YNFKEQ. The CDR3 DNA follows: TGTGCCAGCAGCCAAGAGGGAGGTCAGCCCCAGCATTTT. This codes for CASSQEGGQPQHF.

The V and J genes are TRBV28 and TRBJ2-7, with 7 bases lining up with TRBD1. The CDR3 runs 15 residues. In germline, CDR1 is MDHEN, CDR2 SYDVKM. V was clipped by 2 bases and J by 2 bases; unmatched bases: 6. The chain's CDR3 is CASSLVPDRTYEQYF. DNA of the CDR3: TGTGCCAGCAGTTTAGTACCGGACAGGACCTACGAGCAGTACTTC.

The sample holds a few counts of this clone. The rearrangement uses TRBV3-1 (or the pseudogene TRBV3-2) and TRBJ1-1; D perhaps matches TRBD1 (6 bases). The V gene lost 4 bases and the J gene lost 1 base, with 13 bases spanning the gap. The V gene's germline CDR1 is LGHDT and CDR2 YNNKEL (reference sequence). CDR3 length: 15 residues. As DNA, the CDR3 is TGTGCCAGCAGCCCCCTGAGGGGGGGGAACACTGAAGCTTTCTTT. It encodes CASSPLRGGNTEAFF.

V is TRBV4-1 and J is TRBJ2-1, with D tentatively TRBD1 (6 bases). The CDR3 runs 13 residues. V was shortened by 2 bases and J by 8 bases, with 10 bases between the two germline ends. Looked up from germline, CDR1 is MGHRA and CDR2 is YSYEKL. The CDR3 loop reads CASSQIQGYEQFF. CDR3 in DNA: TGCGCCAGCAGCCAAATACAGGGTTATGAGCAGTTCTTC.

The table lists this clone with a count of one. The gene calls are TRBV9 and TRBJ2-1; 10 bases are shared with TRBD2. CDR1 is SGDLS and CDR2 is YYNGEE in the germline V gene. The junction had 12 bases not matched to a gene; V was cut back by 4 bases and J by 8 bases. The CDR3 is 16 residues long. As DNA, the CDR3 is TGTGCCAGCAGCCTAGGGTCCAGCGGGAGGGCCCATGAGCAGTTCTTC. This gives the protein CASSLGSSGRAHEQFF. The full variable domain, with the rest looked up from reference TRBV9 and TRBJ2-1, is DSGVTQTPKHLITATGQRVTLRCSPRSGDLSVYWYQQSLDQGLQFLIQYYNGEERAKGNILERFSAQQFPDLHSELNLSSLELGDSALYFCASSLGSSGRAHEQFFGPGTRLTVL.

The chain joins TRBV11-2 to TRBJ1-1; TRBD1 agrees at 10 bases. Losses at the gene ends were 5 bases for V and 7 bases for J; bases not matched to a gene: 4. Germline values: CDR1 SGHAT, CDR2 FQNNGV. CDR3 length: 13 amino acids. The chain's CDR3 is CASSPTGGIEAFF. The CDR3 nucleotides read TGTGCCAGCAGCCCGACAGGGGGCATTGAAGCTTTCTTT.

In its sample, this clone was seen once. V is TRBV28 and J is TRBJ1-1, with D possibly matching TRBD1 (5 bases). V gave up 8 bases and J gave up 0 bases, with 13 bases separating them. CDR3 size: 14 residues. Germline V gene sequence: CDR1 MDHEN, CDR2 SYDVKM. Written as DNA, the CDR3 is TGTGCCAGCCGGGCAGGGCCTATGAACACTGAAGCTTTCTTT. It translates to CASRAGPMNTEAFF.

The chain has TRBV6-1 and TRBJ1-4; D is perhaps TRBD1 (6 bases). CDR3 length: 16 amino acids. The V and J ends lost 4 bases and 6 bases respectively, with 18 bases between them. Germline values: CDR1 MNHNS, CDR2 SASEGT. This chain's CDR3 is CASSARQRGHDEKLFF. The CDR3 nucleotides read TGTGCCAGCAGTGCCAGACAGAGGGGACATGATGAAAAACTGTTTTTT.